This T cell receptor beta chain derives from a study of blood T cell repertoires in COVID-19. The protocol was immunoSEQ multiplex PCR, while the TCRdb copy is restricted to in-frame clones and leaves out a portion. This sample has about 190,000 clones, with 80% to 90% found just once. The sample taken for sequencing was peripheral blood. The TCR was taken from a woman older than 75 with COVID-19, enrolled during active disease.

CDR3 nucleotides: TGTGCCAGCAGTTACTCGGCAGCACTAACCTACGAGCAGTACTTC. Encoded protein: CASSYSAALTYEQYF. The chain is built from TRBV6-5 and TRBJ2-7; D is undetermined. The CDR3 sequence is 15 residues long. Trimming took 0 bases from V and 2 from J, leaving 11 bases between them. Germline V lookup: CDR1 MNHEY, CDR2 SVGAGI.